Listed below are T cell receptor beta chains from one sample, sequenced in a study of sequential checkpoint blockade in melanoma. Libraries were prepared by immunoSEQ multiplex PCR; TCRdb keeps only in-frame clonotypes and omits some of them. The sample lists 950 to 1,300 clones; less than 20% were seen once. The source was tumor tissue (inferred from file names), collected from a patient given nivolumab and ipilimumab in sequence. Source of these receptors: a human donor with melanoma. Both conserved end residues are part of each CDR3. D genes are given only for firm matches. Rows may omit the clone size; those that give it use once, few, many or a size class.

>.|TRBJ1-2|few|TRBV28
CASTLRPDGSYGYTF
TGTGCCAGCACCCTAAGGCCGGACGGGTCCTATGGCTACACCTTC
>.|TRBJ1-1|few|TRBV29-1
CSARVQENTEAFF
TGCAGCGCTCGGGTACAGGAGAACACTGAAGCTTTCTTT
>.|TRBJ1-1|.|TRBV18
CASSPGGETEAFF
TGTGCCAGCTCACCAGGGGGCGAGACTGAAGCTTTCTTT
>TRBD2|TRBJ2-1|.|TRBV19
CASMGLAGIQNEQFF
TGTGCCAGTATGGGACTAGCGGGGATACAGAATGAGCAGTTCTTC
>TRBD2|TRBJ2-1|.|TRBV30
CAWSSPSGGAYEQFF
TGTGCCTGGAGCTCCCCTAGCGGGGGGGCATATGAGCAGTTCTTC
>.|TRBJ2-7|large|TRBV28
CASTPGHGAYEQYF
TGTGCCAGCACCCCCGGACACGGAGCCTACGAGCAGTACTTC
>.|TRBJ2-1|few|TRBV6-8
CASSRVYNEQFF
TGTGCCAGCAGCCGTGTCTACAATGAGCAGTTCTTC
>.|TRBJ1-2|few|TRBV6-8
CASSSRDGNYGYTF
TGTGCCAGCAGTTCCCGGGACGGTAACTATGGCTACACCTTC
>.|TRBJ2-7|few|TRBV6-8
CASSESPGTPRDEQYF
TGTGCCAGCAGTGAGAGTCCCGGGACCCCAAGGGACGAGCAGTACTTC
>.|TRBJ2-3|few|TRBV29-1
CSVEEQGLATDTQYF
TGCAGCGTTGAAGAGCAGGGGCTAGCGACAGATACGCAGTATTTT
>TRBD2|TRBJ2-7|.|TRBV10-2
CASRGLAGDFYEQYF
TGCGCCAGCAGAGGCCTAGCGGGAGACTTCTACGAGCAGTACTTC
>.|TRBJ2-1|medium-sized|TRBV9
CASSVSSEPWNEQFF
TGTGCCAGCAGCGTGTCTAGTGAACCGTGGAATGAGCAGTTCTTC
>TRBD2|TRBJ2-3|medium-sized|TRBV9
CASSVGLAGGADTQYF
TGTGCCAGCAGTGTAGGCCTAGCGGGGGGTGCAGATACGCAGTATTTT
>.|TRBJ1-2|.|TRBV19
CASSITGTGHGYTF
TGTGCCAGTAGTATAACAGGGACGGGGCATGGCTACACCTTC
>.|TRBJ2-1|medium-sized|TRBV11-3
CASSLESSIYNEQFF
TGTGCCAGCAGCTTAGAGTCGTCTATCTACAATGAGCAGTTCTTC
>TRBD1|TRBJ1-2|medium-sized|TRBV4-1
CASSRQGRIDGYTF
TGCGCCAGCAGCCGACAGGGGCGGATTGATGGCTACACCTTC
>.|TRBJ2-5|.|TRBV29-1
CSVDGRGETQYF
TGCAGCGTTGATGGCAGGGGAGAGACCCAGTACTTC
>.|TRBJ1-1|.|TRBV9
CASSVDGDEAFF
TGTGCCAGCAGCGTAGACGGTGATGAAGCTTTCTTT
>.|TRBJ2-1|.|TRBV5-1
CASSLVSAGNNEQFF
TGCGCCAGCAGCTTGGTCTCGGCCGGGAACAATGAGCAGTTCTTC
>.|TRBJ2-6|.|TRBV6-8
CASSPNRVGANVLTF
TGTGCCAGCAGTCCAAACAGGGTTGGGGCCAACGTCCTGACTTTC
>TRBD1|TRBJ1-2|medium-sized|TRBV11-3
CASSSRQGANYGYTF
TGTGCCAGCAGCTCCAGACAGGGGGCCAACTATGGCTACACCTTC
>.|TRBJ1-2|.|TRBV29-1
CSVVAYEQGYGYTF
TGCAGCGTTGTCGCGTATGAGCAGGGCTATGGCTACACCTTC
>.|TRBJ2-1|.|TRBV27
CASSLSQTSPNEQFF
TGTGCCAGCAGTTTATCCCAAACTAGTCCCAATGAGCAGTTCTTC
>TRBD1|TRBJ1-5|.|TRBV29-1
CSAAGTGGNQPQHF
TGCAGCGCCGCCGGGACAGGGGGCAATCAGCCCCAGCATTTT
>.|TRBJ1-3|.|TRBV19
CASTLRGAGNTIYF
TGTGCCAGTACCCTAAGGGGGGCTGGAAACACCATATATTTT
>.|TRBJ1-2|medium-sized|TRBV11-3
CASSSPSEENDGYTF
TGTGCCAGCAGCTCGCCATCGGAGGAAAACGACGGCTACACCTTC
>TRBD2|TRBJ2-5|.|TRBV15
CATAGGSGGETQYF
TGTGCCACCGCTGGGGGATCGGGAGGGGAGACCCAGTACTTC